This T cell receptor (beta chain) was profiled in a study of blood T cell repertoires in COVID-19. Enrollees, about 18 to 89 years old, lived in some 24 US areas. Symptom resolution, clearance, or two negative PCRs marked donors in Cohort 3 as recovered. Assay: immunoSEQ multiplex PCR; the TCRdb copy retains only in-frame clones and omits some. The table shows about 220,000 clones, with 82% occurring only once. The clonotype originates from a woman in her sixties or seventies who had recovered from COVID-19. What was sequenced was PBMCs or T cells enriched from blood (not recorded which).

The CDR3 nucleotides read TGTGCCAGCAGTTCGGGAGCGGGGGGGGCAGATACGCAGTATTTT. Encoded protein: CASSSGAGGADTQYF. The gene calls are TRBV6-5 and TRBJ2-3, with 10 bases identical to TRBD2. V lost 4 bases, J lost 4 bases, and 5 bases stayed unmatched. CDR3 length: 15 residues. Germline CDR1 reads MNHEY; CDR2 reads SVGAGI.